Described below is a single TCR beta chain sequence and its context. The authors prepared the TCRbeta library with unique molecular identifiers. TCRdb re-called the PCR reads through MiXCR, storing one row per CDR3 protein. The sample contains 450,000 to 500,000 distinct CDR3 sequences, around 12% of which appear only once. Trimming pared 0 bases from V and 5 bases from J, leaving 10 bases between. Germline V lookup: CDR1 SGHTA, CDR2 FQGNSA. This CDR3 has 14 residues. The data belong to a study of T-cell reconstitution after alpha-beta-depleted transplantation in children. This sequence originates from a human donor who donated a stem cell graft to a child with combined immunodeficiency. The sample here was PBMCs from the stem cell graft donor, taken from the stem cell graft. The chain has TRBV7-2 and TRBJ2-5; weak D call: TRBD1 (7 bases). DNA of the CDR3: TGTGCCAGCAGCTTAGCCAGGGGGGCCGAGACCCAGTACTTC. Protein sequence: CASSLARGAETQYF.